Each of the 10 T cell receptor beta chains below was sequenced from the same sample in a study of blood T cell repertoires in COVID-19. Sequenced by immunoSEQ multiplex PCR; TCRdb stores in-frame clones only, minus some. The sample records about 140,000 clones, approximately 80% being singletons. Material: peripheral blood. These receptors all stem from a man aged 70-80 years who had recovered from COVID-19.

The CDR3 region is CASSRQGGGNTIYF. The CDR3 region has the DNA TGTGCCAGCAGCAGACAGGGGGGAGGAAACACCATATATTTT. This sequence joins TRBV9 and TRBJ1-3, with 9 bases identical to TRBD1. CDR3 length equals 14 residues. Germline values: CDR1 SGDLS, CDR2 YYNGEE. V shed 4 bases, J shed 4 bases, and the junction held 3 bases outside the gene matches.

The chain employs TRBV28 and TRBJ1-2; D uncertain. The germline gives CDR1 MDHEN, CDR2 SYDVKM. The CDR3 covers 14 residues. Trimming pared 4 bases from V and 2 bases from J, leaving 11 bases between. Here the CDR3 DNA reads TGTGCCAGCAGTTCCTCGACGGGGAACTATGGCTACACCTTC. It yields the protein CASSSSTGNYGYTF.

This clone was seen once. The chain employs TRBV18 and TRBJ1-4; the match to TRBD1 covers 10 bases. The CDR3 sequence is 16 residues long. Trimming removed 3 bases from V and 8 bases from J; junction bases left unmatched: 9. Germline CDR1 and CDR2: KGHSH and LQKENI. The DNA for the CDR3 is TGTGCCAGCTCACCGGGACAGGGGCCCCTTATGGAAAAACTGTTTTTT. This translates into CASSPGQGPLMEKLFF.

The rearrangement joins TRBV5-4 to TRBJ2-1; perhaps TRBD2 as D (7 bases). This CDR3 has 17 residues. V shed 5 bases and J shed 4 bases, with 22 bases lying between them. In germline, CDR1 is SGHNT, CDR2 YYREEE (reference sequence). This chain's CDR3 is CASSSAFGRDIYNEQFF. The DNA of the CDR3 is TGTGCCAGCAGTTCCGCGTTTGGGAGGGACATATACAATGAGCAGTTCTTC.

This rearrangement joins TRBV5-1 to TRBJ1-4, with TRBD1 matching 11 bases. V lost 1 base and J lost 7; bases outside the gene matches: 3. Germline values: CDR1 SGHRS, CDR2 YFSETQ. This CDR3 has 15 residues. CDR3 bases: TGCGCCAGCAGCTTGTGGGGACAGGGGGTTGAAAAACTGTTTTTT. As protein: CASSLWGQGVEKLFF.

This rearrangement joins TRBV7-9 to TRBJ2-7; TRBD2 is a possible D gene (6 bases). CDR3 length: 13 amino acids. CDR1 and CDR2 (germline): SEHNR, FQNEAQ (reference sequence). The V end was cut by 3 bases, the J end by 4 bases, with 10 bases between. CDR3 DNA sequence: TGTGCCAGCAGCTTTGGTAGCGGTTACGAGCAGTACTTC. Its translation is CASSFGSGYEQYF.

This sequence joins TRBV7-5 and TRBJ2-1; TRBD2 reflects the table's D call only, with no check against the DNA. TRBV7-5 is a recognized pseudogene. This CDR3 has 17 amino acids. The chain's CDR3 is CVRSSRLAQGGYNEQFF. The DNA for the CDR3 is TGTGTCAGAAGCTCCAGACTAGCGCAGGGGGGATACAATGAGCAGTTCTTC.

The CDR3 is CASSFNRKEAYNEQFF. The CDR3 DNA sequence: TGTGCCAGCAGTTTTAATCGCAAAGAGGCCTACAATGAGCAGTTCTTC. The V call is TRBV9, the J call TRBJ2-1, with D unclear. CDR1 and CDR2 from the germline V gene are SGDLS and YYNGEE. Trimming shortened V by 5 bases and J by 2 bases, and 17 bases separated the two germline ends. This CDR3 region has 16 residues. The full variable domain, its missing parts supplied by reference TRBV9 and TRBJ2-1, is DSGVTQTPKHLITATGQRVTLRCSPRSGDLSVYWYQQSLDQGLQFLIQYYNGEERAKGNILERFSAQQFPDLHSELNLSSLELGDSALYFCASSFNRKEAYNEQFFGPGTRLTVL.

The chain combines TRBV7-9 with TRBJ1-1; D is perhaps TRBD1 (6 bases). The CDR3 covers 14 residues. Germline V gene sequence: CDR1 SEHNR, CDR2 FQNEAQ (reference sequence). The V and J ends lost 5 bases and 9 bases respectively, with 19 bases between them. The CDR3 sequence is CASSKTGTQLKAFF. In nucleotides, the CDR3 is TGTGCCAGCAGCAAAACCGGGACACAACTCAAAGCTTTCTTT.

This sequence joins TRBV27 and TRBJ2-7; 7 bases are shared with TRBD2. Unmatched junction bases numbered 4, after V lost 4 bases and J lost 1 base. Looked up from germline, CDR1 is MNHEY and CDR2 is SMNVEV (reference sequence). The CDR3 is 14 amino acids. The CDR3 protein is CASSYSGMSYEQYF. CDR3 nucleotides: TGTGCCAGCAGTTACAGCGGGATGTCCTACGAGCAGTACTTC.